Sequencing of this TCR beta chain was carried out in a study of blood T cells in healthy people across ages (dated by TCRdb to between 2015 and 2016). Concerning the study at large: In model experiments, template switching captured roughly one uniquely barcoded TCR beta cDNA molecule for every two T cells. The donors were divided into four age groups: young (average around 17 years), middle-aged (approximately 41), aged (approximately 64) and long-lived (around 80). To avoid experimental bias, donors of different ages were randomly spread across the sequencing lanes. Using the same blood draw, the study looked at two additional independent replicas of 1 million unique cDNA reads for two donors, one aged 18 to 29 and the other aged 80 or older. Age-related changes in TCR beta repertoire diversity were measured in the study by deep sequencing normalized with unique cDNA molecular identifiers.

From a lookup of the germline V gene, CDR1 and CDR2 are SGDLS and YYNGEE. Including the terminal cysteine and phenylalanine, the CDR3 comprises 14 residues. Here the CDR3 DNA is all that survives: 42 bases in frame from base 1. V loses 0 bases of germline sequence and J loses 4 bases, and the interval between the two ends is 11 bases. Systemically healthy Caucasian individuals from Russia, some 36 in total and aged about 6 to 90 years, were included as donors. About 10 milliliters of peripheral blood were drawn from each donor into EDTA-treated Vacutainer tubes. Ficoll-Paque density-gradient centrifugation was used to isolate PBMCs, with at least 6.5 million obtained per sample. Trizol reagent was used to extract total RNA from the PBMCs, yielding at least 6 micrograms per sample. Naive CD45RAhigh/CD27high T cell percentages were measured by flow cytometry on a PBMC aliquot from every donor. Library method: 5' RACE. Sequenced using an Illumina HiSeq 2500. A second PCR of roughly 6 to 11 cycles was run with a J-beta primer mix and a sample-barcoded 5' primer. A unique molecular identifier was introduced onto each TCR beta cDNA molecule by a template-switch 5' adaptor carrying 12 random nucleotides. Each sample yielded at least 2.5 million CDR3-containing paired-end reads. All of the RNA was converted into first-strand cDNA using the Mint cDNA synthesis kit, with a TRBC-specific oligonucleotide serving as the primer. After uracil-DNA glycosylase treatment, a first 18-cycle PCR used universal primers M1SS and BC2_uni_R on all cDNA. The authors' analysis ran thus. For normalization, 1 million high-quality reads were randomly selected from each sample, with every read carrying a distinct molecular identifier. Reads with shared molecular identifiers were discarded instead of being binned into consensus sequences. CDR3 identification, clonotype clustering and error correction used MiTCR with a Q25 quality threshold and the strictest error-elimination algorithm. A nonparametric unseen species model with Euler transformation was used to estimate a lower bound on total TCR beta diversity. The raw public data were reprocessed by TCRdb itself: fastp quality trimming at Q25, MiXCR clonotype calling, in-frame beta chains only. Here each entry gathers all rows of one CDR3 protein and keeps the most common genes and DNA. TCRdb, not the original authors, processed these V and J calls. The sample records more than 1,400,000 distinct CDR3 sequences, around 39% of which are singletons. Jointly, the top ten make up around 8% of the sample.

Study-wide conclusions, independent of this receptor: Conclusive comparison of naive and antigen-experienced compartments was prevented by the profiling of bulk unsorted PBMCs. Observed TCR beta diversity per million T cells fell roughly linearly with age, and a significant reduction was already apparent by age around 40. Estimates of total diversity based on one million sequenced T cells were regarded as lower bounds and as underestimates. Compared with the aged group, the long-lived group had more naive CD4+ T cells, fewer expanded clones and increased TCR diversity, a pattern suggesting age selection. Because the CMV infection status of the donors was unknown, age-related changes in expanded clonotypes may potentially have been confounded. A strong correlation was found between observed TCR beta diversity and the percentage of naive T cells measured by flow cytometry.

About this clonotype itself: The antigen it binds to is not known. Base qualities are missing; no much larger clone stands one base away.

Sequenced: blood. The clonotype originates from a young woman in good health. The chain is made from TRBV9 and TRBJ2-7; there is no confident call for the D gene. DNA sequence: TGTGCCAGCAGCGTAGAGGCCTTTGGGTACGAGCAGTACTTC. The translation is CASSVEAFGYEQYF. The full variable domain, with segments outside the CDR3 supplied by the reference TRBV9 and TRBJ2-7 proteins, appears as DSGVTQTPKHLITATGQRVTLRCSPRSGDLSVYWYQQSLDQGLQFLIQYYNGEERAKGNILERFSAQQFPDLHSELNLSSLELGDSALYFCASSVEAFGYEQYFGPGTRLTVT.